Presented here are 20 T cell receptor beta chains from one specimen sequenced in a study of T cell responses to AZD1222 COVID-19 vaccine. Repertoires were generated with immunoSEQ multiplex PCR, while TCRdb's copy carries only in-frame clones and drops some. The table includes about 50,000 clones, roughly 80% detected once. The sample consisted of peripheral blood, taken on day 0 of AZD1222 vaccination. The receptor set was obtained from an adult in good health.

This sequence joins TRBV19 and TRBJ1-2; tentatively, D is TRBD1 (5 bases). The germline V gene encodes CDR1 LNHDA and CDR2 SQIVND (reference sequence). Trimming removed 1 base at V and 2 bases at J, with 11 bases between. This CDR3 has 15 residues. The CDR3 nucleotides are TGTGCCAGTAGTATAGGTGGGGACCGCAACTATGGCTACACCTTC. Its translation is CASSIGGDRNYGYTF.

The CDR3 nucleotides are TGTGCCAGCACCCCGCAGGGAGAAATCGCGGAAGCTTTCTTT. This encodes CASTPQGEIAEAFF. The rearrangement joins TRBV28 to TRBJ1-1; TRBD1 might be the D (5 bases). Germline loops: CDR1 MDHEN, CDR2 SYDVKM. Trimming shortened V by 7 bases and J by 8 bases, and 20 bases separated the two germline ends. CDR3 size: 14 residues. The variable domain in full, completed from reference TRBV28 and TRBJ1-1, reads DVKVTQSSRYLVKRTGEKVFLECVQDMDHENMFWYRQDPGLGLRLIYFSYDVKMKEKGDIPEGYSVSREKKERFSLILESASTNQTSMYLCASTPQGEIAEAFFGQGTRLTVV.

The V and J genes are TRBV12-3 or TRBV12-4 and TRBJ2-1; D might be TRBD1 (7 bases). This CDR3 is 12 amino acids long. V was cut by 6 bases and J by 15 bases, with 18 bases left in between. The CDR3 reads CASSSDRRGGFF. The CDR3 DNA sequence: TGTGCCAGCAGCTCGGACAGGAGGGGCGGGTTCTTC.

The rearrangement joins TRBV7-9 to TRBJ2-5, with D possibly matching TRBD2 (6 bases). The CDR3 sequence is 12 residues long. Germline CDR1 reads SEHNR; CDR2 reads FQNEAQ (reference sequence). With 5 bases removed from V and 5 bases from J, the gap between germline ends came to 9 bases. CDR3 region: CASSNSGETQYF. For the CDR3, the DNA is TGTGCCAGCAGCAACAGCGGGGAGACCCAGTACTTC.

The chain couples TRBV6-5 to TRBJ2-7; D not certain. Germline V lookup: CDR1 MNHEY, CDR2 SVGAGI. The CDR3 spans 14 residues. Trimming took off 3 bases at V and 6 bases at J, with 15 bases between the two ends. This CDR3 is CASSYILAAGEQYF. The CDR3 DNA sequence: TGTGCCAGCAGTTATATCCTTGCCGCAGGCGAGCAGTACTTC.

This clone was observed once. This rearrangement joins TRBV28 to TRBJ1-1, with D uncertain. The V end was cut by 5 bases, the J end by 0 bases, with 7 bases between. CDR3 length equals 13 residues. Germline lookup yields CDR1 MDHEN and CDR2 SYDVKM. CDR3 nucleotide sequence: TGTGCCAGCAGTCTCGACATGAACACTGAAGCTTTCTTT. Translated, it gives CASSLDMNTEAFF.

V is TRBV28 and J is TRBJ1-2; the match to TRBD1 covers 10 bases. The germline CDR1 and CDR2 sequences are MDHEN and SYDVKM. V lost 6 bases, J lost 8 bases, and 12 bases stayed unmatched. The CDR3 sequence is 15 residues long. The CDR3 protein is CASRSTGGATFGYTF. CDR3 sequence (DNA): TGTGCCAGCAGATCGACAGGGGGCGCGACGTTCGGCTACACCTTC.

This chain links TRBV19 with TRBJ1-1; D might be TRBD1 (6 bases). This CDR3 contains 15 residues. CDR1 is LNHDA, CDR2 SQIVND, per germline (reference sequence). With 4 bases removed from V and 1 base from J, the gap between germline ends came to 13 bases. The CDR3 coding sequence is TGTGCCAGTAGTAGAGGGGGACTTTGGAACACTGAAGCTTTCTTT. It yields the protein CASSRGGLWNTEAFF.

The V call is TRBV18, the J call TRBJ1-2; possibly TRBD1 for D (6 bases). Trimming shortened V by 2 bases and J by 3 bases, and 10 bases separated the two germline ends. Germline CDR1 reads KGHSH; CDR2 reads LQKENI. This CDR3 has 14 amino acids. The CDR3 loop reads CASSPTGSDYGYTF. DNA of the CDR3: TGTGCCAGCTCACCAACAGGGTCGGACTATGGCTACACCTTC. Supplemented by reference TRBV18 and TRBJ1-2, the full variable domain reads NAGVMQNPRHLVRRRGQEARLRCSPMKGHSHVYWYRQLPEEGLKFMVYLQKENIIDESGMPKERFSAEFPKEGPSILRIQQVVRGDSAAYFCASSPTGSDYGYTFGSGTRLTVV.

The chain has TRBV28 and TRBJ1-5, with 9 bases matching TRBD1. Germline V gives CDR1 MDHEN, CDR2 SYDVKM. This CDR3 region has 14 residues. The V segment lost 6 bases and the J segment 7 bases; nucleotides outside the gene matches: 7. CDR3 sequence: CASRKQGAGQPQHF. The DNA of the CDR3 is TGTGCCAGCAGGAAACAGGGGGCAGGCCAGCCCCAGCATTTT.

J is TRBJ2-7 and V is TRBV5-4; 11 nucleotides line up with TRBD1. The CDR3 has 15 amino acids. V lost 2 bases, J lost 6 bases, and 7 bases stayed unmatched. CDR1 is SGHNT, CDR2 YYREEE, per germline (reference sequence). This chain's CDR3 is CASSFRTGGLLEQYF. In DNA form, the CDR3 reads TGTGCCAGCAGCTTTAGGACAGGGGGCCTCCTCGAGCAGTACTTC.

The chain couples TRBV7-2 to TRBJ1-3; perhaps TRBD1 as D (5 bases). Germline V CDR1 and CDR2: SGHTA, FQGNSA. The CDR3 consists of 15 residues. V was trimmed by 1 base and J by 4 bases, leaving 11 bases between them. CDR3 nucleotide sequence: TGTGCCAGCAGCTTAGGGGCAGGGCTAGGAAACACCATATATTTT. This gives the protein CASSLGAGLGNTIYF.

V gene TRBV5-1 combines with J gene TRBJ2-1; tentative D call: TRBD2 (6 bases). The CDR3 loop spans 14 amino acids. Germline-derived CDR1 and CDR2 are SGHRS and YFSETQ. Trimming cost V 0 bases and J 9 bases, with 13 bases left between them. CDR3 sequence: CASSLGGGNTEQFF. The CDR3 DNA reads as TGCGCCAGCAGCTTGGGAGGAGGGAACACTGAGCAGTTCTTC.

The V and J genes are TRBV15 and TRBJ2-7, with 11 bases matching TRBD2. The germline V gene encodes CDR1 LNHNV and CDR2 YYDKDF (reference sequence). The trim removed 2 bases at V and 0 bases at J, leaving 6 bases unmatched. CDR3 length equals 17 residues. In DNA, the CDR3 is TGTGCCACCAGCAGACATAGGACTAGCGGGTTCTCCTACGAGCAGTACTTC. Its protein product is CATSRHRTSGFSYEQYF. Full variable domain (remainder filled in from reference TRBV15 and TRBJ2-7): DAMVIQNPRYQVTQFGKPVTLSCSQTLNHNVMYWYQQKSSQAPKLLFHYYDKDFNNEADTPDNFQSRRPNTSFCFLDIRSPGLGDTAMYLCATSRHRTSGFSYEQYFGPGTRLTVT.

This clone was detected only once. The V and J genes are TRBV7-8 and TRBJ1-2; tentatively, D is TRBD1 (6 bases). Germline V CDR1 and CDR2: SGHVS, FQNEAQ. This CDR3 contains 13 residues. V lost 5 bases and J lost 8, with 15 bases in between. CDR3 DNA sequence: TGTGCCAGCAGCCCGACGCCTGGGACAGGCTACACCTTC. Protein: CASSPTPGTGYTF.

The rearrangement uses TRBV1 and TRBJ2-7; TRBD1, the D gene given by the table, was not confirmed from the DNA. TRBV1 is recorded as a pseudogene. This CDR3 is 17 amino acids long. DNA for the CDR3: TGCACCAGCAGCCAAAGGGACAGCGGTCTTAGCTCCTACGAGCAGTACGTC. As protein: CTSSQRDSGLSSYEQYV.

The rearrangement links TRBV10-3 to TRBJ1-2; 9 bases fit TRBD1. V lost 0 bases to trimming and J lost 0 bases; unmatched junction nucleotides: 11. The CDR3 covers 19 residues. Germline values: CDR1 ENHRY, CDR2 SYGVKD. This CDR3 is CAISESKRDRVISNYGYTF. DNA for the CDR3: TGTGCCATCAGTGAGTCGAAGAGGGACAGGGTTATATCTAACTATGGCTACACCTTC.

The chain has TRBV3-1 (or the pseudogene TRBV3-2) and TRBJ2-5; possible D gene TRBD1, 6 bases. Germline CDR1 reads LGHDT; CDR2 reads YNNKEL (reference sequence). This CDR3 is 14 amino acids long. Deletions cut 1 base from V and 5 bases from J, with 11 bases between. CDR3 protein: CASSQVSGVETQYF. The CDR3 DNA sequence: TGTGCCAGCAGCCAAGTATCAGGGGTTGAGACCCAGTACTTC.

This sequence joins TRBV29-1 and TRBJ1-1; the D gene is possibly TRBD1 (6 bases). Trimming cost V 7 bases and J 1 base, with 13 bases left between them. CDR1 SQVTM and CDR2 ANQGSEA come from the germline V gene. The CDR3 totals 13 residues. The CDR3 here is CSAATGSNTEAFF. CDR3 DNA sequence: TGCAGCGCGGCGACAGGATCGAACACTGAAGCTTTCTTT. The whole variable domain, remainder taken from reference TRBV29-1 and TRBJ1-1, is SAVISQKPSRDICQRGTSLTIQCQVDSQVTMMFWYRQQPGQSLTLIATANQGSEATYESGFVIDKFPISRPNLTFSTLTVSNMSPEDSSIYLCSAATGSNTEAFFGQGTRLTVV.

V usage is TRBV18 and J usage is TRBJ1-4; maybe TRBD1 (5 bases). Between the trimmed V and J ends, which lost 0 bases and 10 bases, there was a span of 12 bases. The germline V gene encodes CDR1 KGHSH and CDR2 LQKENI. CDR3 length: 14 residues. The CDR3 region is CASSPPGLDGKLFF. Written as DNA, the CDR3 is TGTGCCAGCTCACCACCGGGGCTCGATGGAAAACTGTTTTTT.